This T cell receptor (beta chain) was recovered during a study of T-cell memory formation after mild COVID-19. Overall study findings and caveats: Pre-infection memory already had some responding clones, implying cross-reactive memory joined. Clones that contracted from day 15 to 85 had balanced CD4/CD8; later expanders were CD4+ biased. The main location of contracting CD4+ clones was CM and EM, and that of contracting CD8+ clones was EMRA.

5'RACE, which relied on constant-segment primers, yielded TCR alpha and TCR beta cDNA libraries carrying sample barcodes and UMIs. TCRdb ran MiXCR on the 5' RACE reads and lists one entry per CDR3 protein. The sample lists fewer than 650,000 distinct CDR3 sequences, 15% to 20% occurring once. This clonotype was found many times. What it binds is unknown. Germline loops: CDR1 SGHDT, CDR2 YYEEEE. The CDR3 runs to 16 residues. With V trimmed by 3 bases and J by 2 bases, 9 bases remained unmatched. This sequence originates from an adult woman who had mild COVID-19 (a few samples of this study predate the infection). Cell type and time point are not known. The chain joins TRBV5-6 to TRBJ2-7, with 9 bases that match TRBD1. The specimen was PBMCs or a T cell subset sorted from them (not recorded which). As DNA, the CDR3 is TGTGCCAGCAGCTACGCCGGGACAGGGATCACCTACGAGCAGTACTTC. Its translation: CASSYAGTGITYEQYF.